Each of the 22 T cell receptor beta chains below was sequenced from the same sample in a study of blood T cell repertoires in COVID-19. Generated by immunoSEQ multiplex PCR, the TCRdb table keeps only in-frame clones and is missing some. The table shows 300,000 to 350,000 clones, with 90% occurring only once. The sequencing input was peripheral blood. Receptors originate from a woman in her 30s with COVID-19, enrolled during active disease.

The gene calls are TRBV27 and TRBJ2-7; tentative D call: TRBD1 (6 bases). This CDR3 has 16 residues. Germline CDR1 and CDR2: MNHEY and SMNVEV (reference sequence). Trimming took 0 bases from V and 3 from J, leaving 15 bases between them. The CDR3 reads CASSLSMDSAIYEQYF. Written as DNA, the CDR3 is TGTGCCAGCAGTTTATCAATGGACAGTGCGATCTACGAGCAGTACTTC.

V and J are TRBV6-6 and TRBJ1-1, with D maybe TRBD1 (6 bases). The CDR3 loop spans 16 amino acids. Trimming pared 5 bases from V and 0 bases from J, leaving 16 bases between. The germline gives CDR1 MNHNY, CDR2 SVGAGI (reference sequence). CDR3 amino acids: CASSQSRTVLNTEAFF. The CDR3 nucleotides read TGTGCCAGCAGTCAGTCCCGGACAGTTTTGAACACTGAAGCTTTCTTT.

CDR3 nucleotides: TGTGCCAGCGGAGCTGGGGATACGCAGTATTTT. Amino acid sequence: CASGAGDTQYF. The chain links TRBV9 to TRBJ2-3; D is uncertain. The ends were cut back, 7 bases at V and 6 bases at J, with 9 bases in the middle. This CDR3 is 11 amino acids long. Germline CDR1 SGDLS, CDR2 YYNGEE. The full variable domain, completed using reference TRBV9 and TRBJ2-3, is DSGVTQTPKHLITATGQRVTLRCSPRSGDLSVYWYQQSLDQGLQFLIQYYNGEERAKGNILERFSAQQFPDLHSELNLSSLELGDSALYFCASGAGDTQYFGPGTRLTVL.

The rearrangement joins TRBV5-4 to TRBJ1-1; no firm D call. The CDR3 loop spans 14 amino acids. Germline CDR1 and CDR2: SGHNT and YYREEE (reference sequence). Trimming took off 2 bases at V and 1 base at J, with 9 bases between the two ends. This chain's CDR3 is CASSLRQENTEAFF. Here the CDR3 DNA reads TGTGCCAGCAGCTTACGGCAGGAGAACACTGAAGCTTTCTTT.

The CDR3 DNA follows: TGTGCCAGCAGTGTAGCCGGGGTCGGCTACACCTTC. Translation gives CASSVAGVGYTF. V is TRBV6-1 and J is TRBJ1-2; D is ambiguous. Germline CDR1 MNHNS, CDR2 SASEGT. The CDR3 contains 12 residues. The V end lost 4 bases, the J end lost 8 bases, and 11 bases lay between the germline ends.

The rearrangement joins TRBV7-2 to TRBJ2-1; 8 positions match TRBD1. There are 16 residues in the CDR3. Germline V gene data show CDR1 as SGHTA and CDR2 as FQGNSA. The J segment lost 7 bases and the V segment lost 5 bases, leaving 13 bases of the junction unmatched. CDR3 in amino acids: CASSQGRQGARNEQFF. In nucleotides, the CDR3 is TGTGCCAGCAGCCAGGGTCGGCAGGGGGCGCGAAATGAGCAGTTCTTC.

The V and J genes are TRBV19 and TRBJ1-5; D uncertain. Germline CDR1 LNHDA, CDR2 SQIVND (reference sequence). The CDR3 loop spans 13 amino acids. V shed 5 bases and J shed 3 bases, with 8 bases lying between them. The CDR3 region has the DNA TGTGCCAGTAGTCTCGGGAACAATCAGCCCCAGCATTTT. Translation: CASSLGNNQPQHF.

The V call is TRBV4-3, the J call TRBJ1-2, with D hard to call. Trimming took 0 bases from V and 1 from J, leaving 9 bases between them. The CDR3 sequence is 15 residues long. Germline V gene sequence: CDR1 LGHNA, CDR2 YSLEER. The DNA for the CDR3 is TGCGCCAGCAGCCAAGATCTAGCGGTTAACTATGGCTACACCTTC. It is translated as CASSQDLAVNYGYTF.

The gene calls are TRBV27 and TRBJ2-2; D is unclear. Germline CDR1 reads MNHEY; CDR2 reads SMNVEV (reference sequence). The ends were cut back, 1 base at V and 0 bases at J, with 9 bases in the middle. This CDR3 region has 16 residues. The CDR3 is CASSLFRSPNTGELFF. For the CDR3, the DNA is TGTGCCAGCAGTTTATTCAGGTCCCCGAACACCGGGGAGCTGTTTTTT.

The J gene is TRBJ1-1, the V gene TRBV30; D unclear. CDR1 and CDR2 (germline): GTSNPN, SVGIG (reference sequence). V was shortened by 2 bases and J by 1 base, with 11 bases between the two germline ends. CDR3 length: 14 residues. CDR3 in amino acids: CAWSREDANTEAFF. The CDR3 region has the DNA TGTGCCTGGAGTCGAGAGGATGCGAACACTGAAGCTTTCTTT.

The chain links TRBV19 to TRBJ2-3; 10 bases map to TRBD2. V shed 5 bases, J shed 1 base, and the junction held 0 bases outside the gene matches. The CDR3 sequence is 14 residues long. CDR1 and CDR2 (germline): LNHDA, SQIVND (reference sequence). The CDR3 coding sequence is TGTGCCAGTAGTCTAGCGGGAGGCACAGATACGCAGTATTTT. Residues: CASSLAGGTDTQYF.

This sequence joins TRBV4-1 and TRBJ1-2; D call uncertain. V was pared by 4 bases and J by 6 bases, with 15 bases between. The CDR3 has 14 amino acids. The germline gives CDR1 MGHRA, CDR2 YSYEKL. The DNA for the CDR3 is TGCGCCAGCAGCCTCCGAGACAACTTCAATGGCTACACCTTC. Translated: CASSLRDNFNGYTF.

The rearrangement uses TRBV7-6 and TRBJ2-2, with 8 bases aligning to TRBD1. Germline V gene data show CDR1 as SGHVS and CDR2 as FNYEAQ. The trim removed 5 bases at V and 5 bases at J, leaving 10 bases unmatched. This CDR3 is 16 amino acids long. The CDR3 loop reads CASSPRDRLETGELFF. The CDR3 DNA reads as TGTGCCAGCAGCCCGAGGGACAGGCTGGAGACCGGGGAGCTGTTTTTT.

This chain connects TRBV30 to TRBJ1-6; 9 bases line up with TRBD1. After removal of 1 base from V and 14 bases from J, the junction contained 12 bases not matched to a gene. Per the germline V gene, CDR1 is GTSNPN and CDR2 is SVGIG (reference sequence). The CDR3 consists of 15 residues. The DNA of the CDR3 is TGTGCCTGGAGTGCACCTCACAGGGGGCGAGGATCCCTCCACTTT. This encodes CAWSAPHRGRGSLHF.

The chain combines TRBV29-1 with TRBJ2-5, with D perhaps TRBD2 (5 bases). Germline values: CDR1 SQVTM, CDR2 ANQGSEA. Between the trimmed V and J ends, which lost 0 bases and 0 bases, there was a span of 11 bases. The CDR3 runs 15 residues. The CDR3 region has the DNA TGCAGCGTTGAAGACCGGCCCGGGGACCAAGAGACCCAGTACTTC. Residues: CSVEDRPGDQETQYF.

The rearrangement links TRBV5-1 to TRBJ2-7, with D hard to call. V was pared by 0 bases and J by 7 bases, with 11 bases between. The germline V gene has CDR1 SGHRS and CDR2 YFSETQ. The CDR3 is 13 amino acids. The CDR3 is CASSLADSWEQYF. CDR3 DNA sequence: TGCGCCAGCAGCTTGGCCGACTCGTGGGAGCAGTACTTC.

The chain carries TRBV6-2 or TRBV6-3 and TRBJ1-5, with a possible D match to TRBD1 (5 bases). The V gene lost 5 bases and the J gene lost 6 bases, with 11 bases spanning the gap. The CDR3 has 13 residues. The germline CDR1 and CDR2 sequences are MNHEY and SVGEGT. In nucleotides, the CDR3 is TGTGCCAGCAGTCCACAGGTTACTCAGCCCCAGCATTTT. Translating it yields CASSPQVTQPQHF.

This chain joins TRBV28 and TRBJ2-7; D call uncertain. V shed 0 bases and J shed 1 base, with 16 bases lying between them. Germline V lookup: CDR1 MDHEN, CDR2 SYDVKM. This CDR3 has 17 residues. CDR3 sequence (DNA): TGTGCCAGCAGTTTATGGACGGGTAGCCGGCATTCCTACGAGCAGTACTTC. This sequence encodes CASSLWTGSRHSYEQYF. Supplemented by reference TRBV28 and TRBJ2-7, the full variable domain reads DVKVTQSSRYLVKRTGEKVFLECVQDMDHENMFWYRQDPGLGLRLIYFSYDVKMKEKGDIPEGYSVSREKKERFSLILESASTNQTSMYLCASSLWTGSRHSYEQYFGPGTRLTVT.

The CDR3 nucleotides read TGTGCCAGCAGCGTATTGGGCAGGGGGCTCGGAAACACCATATATTTT. It is translated as CASSVLGRGLGNTIYF. The chain carries TRBV9 and TRBJ1-3, with 8 bases lining up with TRBD1. Germline CDR1 SGDLS, CDR2 YYNGEE. The V segment lost 1 base and the J segment 4 bases; nucleotides outside the gene matches: 7. The CDR3 consists of 16 residues.

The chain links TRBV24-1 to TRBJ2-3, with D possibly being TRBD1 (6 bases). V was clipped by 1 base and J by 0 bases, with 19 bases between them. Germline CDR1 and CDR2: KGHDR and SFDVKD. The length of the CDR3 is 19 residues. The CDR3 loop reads CATSDFKPEPGQSTDTQYF. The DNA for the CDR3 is TGTGCCACCAGTGATTTCAAACCAGAACCGGGACAAAGCACAGATACGCAGTATTTT.

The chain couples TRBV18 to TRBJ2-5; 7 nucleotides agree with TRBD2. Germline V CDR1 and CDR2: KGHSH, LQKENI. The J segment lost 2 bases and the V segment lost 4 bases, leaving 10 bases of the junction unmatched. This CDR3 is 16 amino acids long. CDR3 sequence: CASSLEREKGQETQYF. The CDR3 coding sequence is TGTGCCAGCTCACTAGAGCGGGAAAAAGGACAAGAGACCCAGTACTTC.

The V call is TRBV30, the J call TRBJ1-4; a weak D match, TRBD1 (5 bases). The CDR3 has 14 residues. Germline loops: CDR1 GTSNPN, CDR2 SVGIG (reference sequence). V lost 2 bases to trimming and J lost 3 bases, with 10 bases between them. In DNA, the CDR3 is TGTGCCTGGAGTTCCGGGGGGGCTAATGAAAAACTGTTTTTT. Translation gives CAWSSGGANEKLFF.